This T cell receptor beta chain was captured by sequencing in a study of vaccination and CD4 T cells after COVID-19. Study details: Control cultures received a CEFX pool, an HIV-1 Nef pool, or no peptide.

The CDR3 sequence is 12 residues long. CDR1 is KGHDR, CDR2 SFDVKD, per germline. Trimming took off 1 base at V and 11 bases at J, with 10 bases between the two ends. Treatment in this sample: approximately 9-day PBMC culture with coronavirus spike peptide pools or control peptides (ViraFEST assay). The Oncomine TCR Beta short-read assay sequenced DNA from cultured CD4+ T cells. TCRdb called the PCR reads again in MiXCR, with one record for every CDR3 protein. The sample records more than 12,000 distinct CDR3 sequences, approximately 31% being singletons. This clonotype has more than one count but fewer than ten. Its target is unknown.

The receptor comes from a human donor who received a COVID-19 vaccine. The chain is built from TRBV24-1 and TRBJ1-1; no firm D call. The source material was CD4+ T cells from blood, cultured in vitro, sampled before SARS-CoV-2 vaccination. The CDR3 spells CATSDFGERAFF. The CDR3 coding sequence is TGTGCCACCAGTGATTTTGGGGAACGGGCTTTCTTT.